This TCR beta chain was recorded in a study of T cell changes during pregnancy in multiple sclerosis. The CDR3 is 18 amino acids. Trimming at V came to 0 bases and at J to 4 bases, leaving 5 bases not matched to a gene. CDR1 is LNHNV and CDR2 is YYDKDF in the germline V gene (reference sequence). Using immunoSEQ multiplex PCR, the repertoire was profiled, and TCRdb retains in-frame clones only, with some absent. The table records 40,000 to 50,000 clones, approximately 90% of them present only once. The clonotype originates from a female donor with multiple sclerosis, enrolled in a pregnancy study. This material consisted of CD4+ T cells from peripheral blood mononuclear cells, taken in the first trimester of pregnancy. The V and J genes are TRBV15 and TRBJ2-1, with TRBD2 matching over 14 bases. This CDR3 is CATSRESGTSGRYNEQFF. The CDR3, as DNA: TGTGCCACCAGCAGAGAATCCGGGACTAGCGGGAGATACAATGAGCAGTTCTTC.